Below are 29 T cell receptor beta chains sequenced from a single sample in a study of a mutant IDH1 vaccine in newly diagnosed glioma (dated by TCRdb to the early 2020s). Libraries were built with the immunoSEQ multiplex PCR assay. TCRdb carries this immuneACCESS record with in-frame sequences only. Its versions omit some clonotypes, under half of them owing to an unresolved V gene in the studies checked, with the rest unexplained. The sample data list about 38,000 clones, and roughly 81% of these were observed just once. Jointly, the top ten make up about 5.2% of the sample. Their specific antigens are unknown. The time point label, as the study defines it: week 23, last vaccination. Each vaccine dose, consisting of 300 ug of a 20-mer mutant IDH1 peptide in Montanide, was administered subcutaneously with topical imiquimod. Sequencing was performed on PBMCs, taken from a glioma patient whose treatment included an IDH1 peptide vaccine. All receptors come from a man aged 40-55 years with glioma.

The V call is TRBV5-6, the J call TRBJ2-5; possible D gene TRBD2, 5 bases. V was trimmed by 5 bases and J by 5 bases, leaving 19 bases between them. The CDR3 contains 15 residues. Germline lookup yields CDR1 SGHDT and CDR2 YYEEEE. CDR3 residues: CASSEDPAREETQYF. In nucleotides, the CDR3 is TGTGCCAGCAGTGAGGACCCGGCGAGGGAGGAGACCCAGTACTTC. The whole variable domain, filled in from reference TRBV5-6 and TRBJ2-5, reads DAGVTQSPTHLIKTRGQQVTLRCSPKSGHDTVSWYQQALGQGPQFIFQYYEEEERQRGNFPDRFSGHQFPNYSSELNVNALLLGDSALYLCASSEDPAREETQYFGPGTRLLVL.

The CDR3, as DNA: TGTGCCAGCAGCTTAGTCAGCAACTATGGCTACACCTTC. It yields the protein CASSLVSNYGYTF. The chain is built from TRBV11-2 and TRBJ1-2; D not resolved. Germline values: CDR1 SGHAT, CDR2 FQNNGV. V lost 1 base to trimming and J lost 2 bases, with 5 bases between them. This CDR3 is 13 amino acids long.

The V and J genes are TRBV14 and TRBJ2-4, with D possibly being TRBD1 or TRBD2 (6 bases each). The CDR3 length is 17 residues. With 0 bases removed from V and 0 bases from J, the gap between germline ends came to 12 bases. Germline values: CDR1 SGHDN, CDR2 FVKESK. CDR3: CASSQDYGGGAKNIQYF. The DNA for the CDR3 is TGTGCCAGCAGCCAAGATTACGGAGGGGGAGCCAAAAACATTCAGTACTTC.

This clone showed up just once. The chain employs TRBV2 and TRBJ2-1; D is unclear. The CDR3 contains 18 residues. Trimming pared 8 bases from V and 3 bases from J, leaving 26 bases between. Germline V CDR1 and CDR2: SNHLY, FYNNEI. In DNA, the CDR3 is TGTGCCAGCGAACCCAGCCTCGCGGTAGTTCCCTACTACAATGAGCAGTTCTTC. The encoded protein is CASEPSLAVVPYYNEQFF.

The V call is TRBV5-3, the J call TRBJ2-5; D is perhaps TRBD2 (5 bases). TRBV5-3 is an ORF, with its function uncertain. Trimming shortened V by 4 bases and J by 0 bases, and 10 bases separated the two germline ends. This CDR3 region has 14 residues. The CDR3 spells CARSDGVYQETQYF. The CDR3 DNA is TGTGCCAGAAGCGACGGGGTTTACCAAGAGACCCAGTACTTC.

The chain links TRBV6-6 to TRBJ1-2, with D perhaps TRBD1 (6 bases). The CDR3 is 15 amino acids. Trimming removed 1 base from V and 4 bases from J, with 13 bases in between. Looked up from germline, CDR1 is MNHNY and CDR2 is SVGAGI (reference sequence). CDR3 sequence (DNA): TGTGCCAGCAGTTACTTGGGACATACTAGCTATGGCTACACCTTC. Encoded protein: CASSYLGHTSYGYTF.

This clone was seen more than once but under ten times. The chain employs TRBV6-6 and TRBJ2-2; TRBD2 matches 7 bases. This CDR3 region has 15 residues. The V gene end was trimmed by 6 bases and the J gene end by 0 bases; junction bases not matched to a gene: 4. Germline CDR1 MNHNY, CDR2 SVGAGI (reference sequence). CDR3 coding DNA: TGTGCCAGCAGGCCCGGGGGGACGAACACCGGGGAGCTGTTTTTT. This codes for CASRPGGTNTGELFF.

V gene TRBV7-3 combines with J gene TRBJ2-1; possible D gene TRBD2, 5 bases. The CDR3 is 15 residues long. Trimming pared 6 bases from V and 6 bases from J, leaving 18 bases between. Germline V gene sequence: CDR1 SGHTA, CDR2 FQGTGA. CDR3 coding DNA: TGTGCCAGCAGATTCAGCGGCCCTGTTGGCAATGAGCAGTTCTTC. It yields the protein CASRFSGPVGNEQFF.

The CDR3 sequence: CASSQQLGTEAFF. The CDR3 nucleotides read TGTGCCAGCAGCCAACAGTTAGGCACTGAAGCTTTCTTT. The rearrangement joins TRBV7-2 to TRBJ1-1; D remains ambiguous. The germline V gene encodes CDR1 SGHTA and CDR2 FQGNSA. The CDR3 extends over 13 amino acids. V was pared by 5 bases and J by 4 bases, with 11 bases between.

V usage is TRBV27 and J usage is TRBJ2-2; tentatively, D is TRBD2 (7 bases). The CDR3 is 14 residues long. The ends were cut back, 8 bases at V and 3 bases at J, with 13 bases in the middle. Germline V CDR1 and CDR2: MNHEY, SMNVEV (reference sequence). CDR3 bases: TGTGCCAGCGGGGGGGACACCCACACCGGGGAGCTGTTTTTT. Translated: CASGGDTHTGELFF.

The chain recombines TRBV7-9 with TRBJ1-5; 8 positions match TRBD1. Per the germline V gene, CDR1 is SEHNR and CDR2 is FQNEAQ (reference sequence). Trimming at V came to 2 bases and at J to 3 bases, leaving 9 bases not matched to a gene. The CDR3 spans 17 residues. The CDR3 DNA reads TGTGCCAGCAGCTTAAGGGTCCCGGGACAGGTCAATCAGCCCCAGCATTTT. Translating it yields CASSLRVPGQVNQPQHF.

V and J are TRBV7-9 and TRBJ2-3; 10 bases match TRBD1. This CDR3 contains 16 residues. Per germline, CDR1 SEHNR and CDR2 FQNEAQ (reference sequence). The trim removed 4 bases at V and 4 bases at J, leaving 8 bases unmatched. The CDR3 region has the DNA TGTGCCAGCAGCTCTTTGGGGACAGGGGACGCAGATACGCAGTATTTT. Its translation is CASSSLGTGDADTQYF.

The CDR3, as DNA: TGTGCCACCGCCCCCGGGGGGTCGACAGATACGCAGTATTTT. It is translated as CATAPGGSTDTQYF. The chain uses TRBV10-3 and TRBJ2-3; 7 bases are shared with TRBD2. The germline CDR1 and CDR2 sequences are ENHRY and SYGVKD. J was trimmed by 3 bases and V by 10 bases; bases with no gene match: 10. This CDR3 has 14 amino acids.

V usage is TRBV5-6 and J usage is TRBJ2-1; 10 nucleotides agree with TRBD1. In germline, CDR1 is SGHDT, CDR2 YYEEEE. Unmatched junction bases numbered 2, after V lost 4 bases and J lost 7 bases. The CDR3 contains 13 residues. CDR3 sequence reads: CASSRDRGNEQFF. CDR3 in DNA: TGTGCCAGCAGCCGGGACAGGGGAAATGAGCAGTTCTTC.

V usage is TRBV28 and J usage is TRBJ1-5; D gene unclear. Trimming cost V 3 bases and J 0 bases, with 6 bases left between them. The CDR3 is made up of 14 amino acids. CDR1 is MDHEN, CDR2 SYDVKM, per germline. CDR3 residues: CASSLAGSNQPQHF. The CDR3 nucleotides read TGTGCCAGCAGTTTGGCGGGTAGCAATCAGCCCCAGCATTTT.

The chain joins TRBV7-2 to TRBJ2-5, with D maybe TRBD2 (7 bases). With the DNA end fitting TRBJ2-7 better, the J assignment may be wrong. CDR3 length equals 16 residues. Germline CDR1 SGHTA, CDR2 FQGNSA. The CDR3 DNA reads TGTGCCAGCAGCCTCCGCGGGGGACAAAGCTCCTACGAGCAGTACTTC. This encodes CASSLRGGQSSYEQYF.

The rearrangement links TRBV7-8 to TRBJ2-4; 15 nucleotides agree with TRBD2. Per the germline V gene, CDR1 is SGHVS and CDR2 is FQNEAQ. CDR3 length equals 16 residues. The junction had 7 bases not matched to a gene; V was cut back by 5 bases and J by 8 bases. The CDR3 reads CASSTGLAGGLDIQYF. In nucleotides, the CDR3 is TGTGCCAGCAGCACGGGACTAGCGGGAGGTTTGGACATTCAGTACTTC.

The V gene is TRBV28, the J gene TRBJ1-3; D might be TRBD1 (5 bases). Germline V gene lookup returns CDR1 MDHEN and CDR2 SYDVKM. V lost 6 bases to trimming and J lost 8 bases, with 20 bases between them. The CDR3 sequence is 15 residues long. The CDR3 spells CASRAGTPWVHTIYF. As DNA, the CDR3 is TGTGCCAGCAGGGCCGGGACGCCTTGGGTTCACACCATATATTTT.

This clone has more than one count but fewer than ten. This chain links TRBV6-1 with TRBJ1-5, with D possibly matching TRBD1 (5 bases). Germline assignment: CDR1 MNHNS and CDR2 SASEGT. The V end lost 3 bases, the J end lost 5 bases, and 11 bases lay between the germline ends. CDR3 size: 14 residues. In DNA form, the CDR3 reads TGTGCCAGCAGTGATCAGGGTTCGCATCAGCCCCAGCATTTT. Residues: CASSDQGSHQPQHF.

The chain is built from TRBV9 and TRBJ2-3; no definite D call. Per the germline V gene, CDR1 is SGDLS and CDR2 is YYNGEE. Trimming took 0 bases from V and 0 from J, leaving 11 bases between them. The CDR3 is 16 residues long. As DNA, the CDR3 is TGTGCCAGCAGCGTAGCCTTTATGGGCAGCACAGATACGCAGTATTTT. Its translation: CASSVAFMGSTDTQYF.

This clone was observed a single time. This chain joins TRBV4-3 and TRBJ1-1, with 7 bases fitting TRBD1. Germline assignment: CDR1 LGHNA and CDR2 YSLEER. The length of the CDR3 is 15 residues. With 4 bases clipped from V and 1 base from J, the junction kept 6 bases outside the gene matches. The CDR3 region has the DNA TGCGCCAGCAGCCCACACAGGGGTGCGAACACTGAAGCTTTCTTT. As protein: CASSPHRGANTEAFF.

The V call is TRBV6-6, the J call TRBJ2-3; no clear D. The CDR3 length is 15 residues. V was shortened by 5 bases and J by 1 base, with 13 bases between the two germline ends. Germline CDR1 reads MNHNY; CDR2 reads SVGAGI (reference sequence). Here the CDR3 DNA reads TGTGCCAGCAGTCCAGCTCAACCCGGCACAGATACGCAGTATTTT. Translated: CASSPAQPGTDTQYF.

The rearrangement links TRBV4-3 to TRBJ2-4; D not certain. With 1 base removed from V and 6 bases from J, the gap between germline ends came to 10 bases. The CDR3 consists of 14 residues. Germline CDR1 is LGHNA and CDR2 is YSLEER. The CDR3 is CASSQGRLGNIQYF. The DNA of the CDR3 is TGCGCCAGCAGCCAAGGCCGACTCGGAAACATTCAGTACTTC.

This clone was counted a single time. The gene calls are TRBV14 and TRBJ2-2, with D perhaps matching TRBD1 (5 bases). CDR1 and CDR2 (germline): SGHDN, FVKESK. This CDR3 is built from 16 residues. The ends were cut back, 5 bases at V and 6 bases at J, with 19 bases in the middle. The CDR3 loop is CASSTRHPGFAGELFF. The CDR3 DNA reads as TGTGCCAGCAGCACCAGGCACCCAGGGTTTGCCGGGGAGCTGTTTTTT.

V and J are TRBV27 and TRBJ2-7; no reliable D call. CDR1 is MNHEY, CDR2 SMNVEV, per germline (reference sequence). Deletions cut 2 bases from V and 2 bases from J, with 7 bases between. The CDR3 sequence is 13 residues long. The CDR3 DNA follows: TGTGCCAGCAGTTTAACGGTAGCCTACGAGCAGTACTTC. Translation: CASSLTVAYEQYF.

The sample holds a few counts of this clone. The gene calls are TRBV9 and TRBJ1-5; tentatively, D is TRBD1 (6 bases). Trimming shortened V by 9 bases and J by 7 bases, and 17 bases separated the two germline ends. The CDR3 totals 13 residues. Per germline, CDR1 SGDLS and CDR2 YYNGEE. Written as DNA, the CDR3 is TGTGCCACTTCACAGGGTCCGGGCCAGCCCCAGCATTTT. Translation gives CATSQGPGQPQHF.

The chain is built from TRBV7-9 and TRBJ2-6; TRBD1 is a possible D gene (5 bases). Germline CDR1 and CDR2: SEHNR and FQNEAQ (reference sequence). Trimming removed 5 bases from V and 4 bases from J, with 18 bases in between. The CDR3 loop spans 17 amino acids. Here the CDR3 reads CASSEIEGVSGANVLTF. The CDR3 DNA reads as TGTGCCAGCAGCGAAATTGAAGGGGTCTCCGGGGCCAACGTCCTGACTTTC.

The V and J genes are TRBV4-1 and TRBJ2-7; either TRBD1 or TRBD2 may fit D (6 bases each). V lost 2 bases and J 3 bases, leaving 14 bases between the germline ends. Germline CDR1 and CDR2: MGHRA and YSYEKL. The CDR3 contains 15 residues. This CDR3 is CASSQQGGNFYEQYF. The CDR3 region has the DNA TGCGCCAGCAGCCAACAAGGGGGGAATTTCTACGAGCAGTACTTC.

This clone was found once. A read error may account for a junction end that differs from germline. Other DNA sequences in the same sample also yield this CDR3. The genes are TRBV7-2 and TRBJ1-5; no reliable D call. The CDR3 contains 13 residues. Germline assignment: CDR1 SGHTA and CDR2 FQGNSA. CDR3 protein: CASSHGGNQPQHF. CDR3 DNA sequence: TGTGCCAGCAGCCACGGAGGCAATCAGCCCCAACATTTT.